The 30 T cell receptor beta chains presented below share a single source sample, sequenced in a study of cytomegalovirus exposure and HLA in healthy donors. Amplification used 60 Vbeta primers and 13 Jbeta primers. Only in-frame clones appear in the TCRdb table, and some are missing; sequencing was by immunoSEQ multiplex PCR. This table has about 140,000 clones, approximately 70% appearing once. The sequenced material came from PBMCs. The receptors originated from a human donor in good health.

CDR3 DNA: TGTGCCAGCAGCGCGGACAGGACCACAGATACGCAGTATTTT. Amino acids: CASSADRTTDTQYF. This sequence joins TRBV9 and TRBJ2-3; 7 positions match TRBD1. Germline trimming cut 3 bases from V and 2 bases from J; bases unmatched to any gene: 3. The germline gives CDR1 SGDLS, CDR2 YYNGEE. The CDR3 totals 14 residues.

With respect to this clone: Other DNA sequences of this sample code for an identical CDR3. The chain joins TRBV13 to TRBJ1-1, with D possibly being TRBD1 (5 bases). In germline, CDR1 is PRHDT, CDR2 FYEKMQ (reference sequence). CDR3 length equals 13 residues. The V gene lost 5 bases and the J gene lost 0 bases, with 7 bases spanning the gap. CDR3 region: CASSPRVNTEAFF. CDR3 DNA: TGTGCCAGCAGCCCCAGGGTGAACACTGAAGCTTTCTTT.

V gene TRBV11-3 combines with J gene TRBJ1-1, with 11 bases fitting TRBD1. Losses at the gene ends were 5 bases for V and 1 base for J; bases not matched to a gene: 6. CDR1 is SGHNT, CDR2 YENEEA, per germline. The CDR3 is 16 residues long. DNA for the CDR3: TGTGCCAGCAGCCCCTCCGGGACAGGGGGGAACACTGAAGCTTTCTTT. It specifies CASSPSGTGGNTEAFF.

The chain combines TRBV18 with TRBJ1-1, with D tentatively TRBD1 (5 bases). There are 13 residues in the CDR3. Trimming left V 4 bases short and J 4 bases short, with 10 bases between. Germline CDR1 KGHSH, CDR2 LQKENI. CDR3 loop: CASSRAGITEAFF. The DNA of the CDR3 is TGTGCCAGCTCACGAGCAGGGATCACTGAAGCTTTCTTT.

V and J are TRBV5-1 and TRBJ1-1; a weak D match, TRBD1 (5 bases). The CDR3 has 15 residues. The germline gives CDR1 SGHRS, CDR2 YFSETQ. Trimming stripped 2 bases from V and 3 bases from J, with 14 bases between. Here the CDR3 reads CASSLGGAGDTEAFF. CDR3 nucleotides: TGCGCCAGCAGCTTAGGAGGGGCGGGGGACACTGAAGCTTTCTTT. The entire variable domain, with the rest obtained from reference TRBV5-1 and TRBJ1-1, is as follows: KAGVTQTPRYLIKTRGQQVTLSCSPISGHRSVSWYQQTPGQGLQFLFEYFSETQRNKGNFPGRFSGRQFSNSRSEMNVSTLELGDSALYLCASSLGGAGDTEAFFGQGTRLTVV.

This chain's CDR3 is CASSQTGVFSPLHF. For the CDR3, the DNA is TGTGCCAGCAGCCAGACAGGAGTTTTTTCACCCCTCCACTTT. This chain joins TRBV13 and TRBJ1-6; weak D call: TRBD1 (6 bases). This CDR3 is 14 amino acids long. The germline V gene encodes CDR1 PRHDT and CDR2 FYEKMQ (reference sequence). V lost 5 bases and J lost 9, with 14 bases in between.

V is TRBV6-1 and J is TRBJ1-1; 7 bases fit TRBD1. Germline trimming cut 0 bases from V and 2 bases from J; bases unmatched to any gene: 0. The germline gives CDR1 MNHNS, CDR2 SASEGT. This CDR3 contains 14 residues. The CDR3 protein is CASSEAGGNTEAFF. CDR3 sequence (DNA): TGTGCCAGCAGTGAAGCAGGGGGCAACACTGAAGCTTTCTTT.

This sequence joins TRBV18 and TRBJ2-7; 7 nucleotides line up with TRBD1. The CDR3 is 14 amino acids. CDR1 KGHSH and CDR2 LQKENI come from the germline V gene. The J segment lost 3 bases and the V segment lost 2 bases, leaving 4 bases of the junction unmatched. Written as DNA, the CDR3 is TGTGCCAGCTCACCAGACAGGGTGGGCTACGAGCAGTACTTC. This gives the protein CASSPDRVGYEQYF.

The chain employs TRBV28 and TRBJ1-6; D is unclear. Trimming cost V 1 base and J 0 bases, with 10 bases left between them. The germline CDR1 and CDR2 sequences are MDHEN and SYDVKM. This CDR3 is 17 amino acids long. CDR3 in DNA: TGTGCCAGCAGTTTATCGCACTCGAGCTCCTATAATTCACCCCTCCACTTT. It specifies CASSLSHSSSYNSPLHF.

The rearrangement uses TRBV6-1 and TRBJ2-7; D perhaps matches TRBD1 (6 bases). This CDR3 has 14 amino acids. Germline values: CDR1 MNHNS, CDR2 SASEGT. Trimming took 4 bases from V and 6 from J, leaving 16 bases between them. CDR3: CASSGTPQGFEQYF. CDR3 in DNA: TGTGCCAGCAGTGGTACCCCCCAGGGGTTCGAGCAGTACTTC.

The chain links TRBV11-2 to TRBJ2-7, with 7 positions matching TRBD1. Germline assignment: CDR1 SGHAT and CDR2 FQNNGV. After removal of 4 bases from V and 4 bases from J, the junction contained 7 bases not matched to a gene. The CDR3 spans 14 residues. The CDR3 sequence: CASSYGTAGYEQYF. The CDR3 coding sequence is TGTGCCAGCAGCTATGGGACAGCAGGATACGAGCAGTACTTC.

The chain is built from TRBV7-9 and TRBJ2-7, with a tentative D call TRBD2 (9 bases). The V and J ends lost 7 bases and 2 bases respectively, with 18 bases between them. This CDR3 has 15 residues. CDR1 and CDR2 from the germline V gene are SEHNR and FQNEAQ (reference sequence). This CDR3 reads CASNAGGTGAYEQYF. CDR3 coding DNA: TGTGCCAGCAATGCGGGGGGGACAGGTGCCTACGAGCAGTACTTC. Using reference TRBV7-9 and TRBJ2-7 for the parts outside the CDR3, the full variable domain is DTGVSQNPRHKITKRGQNVTFRCDPISEHNRLYWYRQTLGQGPEFLTYFQNEAQLEKSRLLSDRFSAERPKGSFSTLEIQRTEQGDSAMYLCASNAGGTGAYEQYFGPGTRLTVT.

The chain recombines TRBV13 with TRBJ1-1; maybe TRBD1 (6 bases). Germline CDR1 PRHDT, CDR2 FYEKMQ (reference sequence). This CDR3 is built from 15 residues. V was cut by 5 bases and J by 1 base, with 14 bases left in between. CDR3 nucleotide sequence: TGTGCCAGCAGCCCCGAACCGGGACAGAACACTGAAGCTTTCTTT. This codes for CASSPEPGQNTEAFF. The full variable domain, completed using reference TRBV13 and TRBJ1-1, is AAGVIQSPRHLIKEKRETATLKCYPIPRHDTVYWYQQGPGQDPQFLISFYEKMQSDKGSIPDRFSAQQFSDYHSELNMSSLELGDSALYFCASSPEPGQNTEAFFGQGTRLTVV.

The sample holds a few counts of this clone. The CDR3 region is CASRAGTSKGQAGANVLTF. CDR3 sequence (DNA): TGTGCCAGCAGGGCCGGGACTAGTAAGGGGCAGGCTGGGGCCAACGTCCTGACTTTC. The rearrangement joins TRBV7-9 to TRBJ2-6; 8 bases are a match to TRBD2. Germline V gene data show CDR1 as SEHNR and CDR2 as FQNEAQ (reference sequence). Losses at the gene ends were 6 bases for V and 2 bases for J; bases not matched to a gene: 15. CDR3 size: 19 residues.

CDR3 loop: CASRPLSGSFYEQYF. In DNA, the CDR3 is TGTGCCAGCAGGCCCCTTAGCGGGAGTTTCTACGAGCAGTACTTC. V and J are TRBV11-2 and TRBJ2-7; 9 bases are a match to TRBD2. The CDR3 has 15 amino acids. Trimming at V came to 6 bases and at J to 3 bases, leaving 9 bases not matched to a gene. Germline CDR1 and CDR2: SGHAT and FQNNGV.

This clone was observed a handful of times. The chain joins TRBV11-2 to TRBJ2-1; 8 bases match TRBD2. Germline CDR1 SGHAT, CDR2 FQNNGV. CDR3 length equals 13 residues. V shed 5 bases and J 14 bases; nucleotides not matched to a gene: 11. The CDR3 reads CASSVGGAGGKFF. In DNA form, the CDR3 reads TGTGCCAGCAGCGTGGGGGGGGCGGGAGGTAAGTTCTTC.

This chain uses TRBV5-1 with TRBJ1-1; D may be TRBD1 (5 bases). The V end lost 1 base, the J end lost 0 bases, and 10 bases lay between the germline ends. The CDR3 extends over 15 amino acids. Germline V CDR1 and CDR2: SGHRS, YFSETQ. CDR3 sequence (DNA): TGCGCCAGCAGCTTGAAGGGGAGGATGAACACTGAAGCTTTCTTT. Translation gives CASSLKGRMNTEAFF.

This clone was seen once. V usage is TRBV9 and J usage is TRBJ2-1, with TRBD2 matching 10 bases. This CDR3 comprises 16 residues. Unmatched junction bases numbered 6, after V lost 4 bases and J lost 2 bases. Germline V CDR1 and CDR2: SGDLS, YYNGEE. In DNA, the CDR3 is TGTGCCAGCAGCCCCTTAGCGGGGGGCACCTACAATGAGCAGTTCTTC. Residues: CASSPLAGGTYNEQFF. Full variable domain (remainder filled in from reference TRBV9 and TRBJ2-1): DSGVTQTPKHLITATGQRVTLRCSPRSGDLSVYWYQQSLDQGLQFLIQYYNGEERAKGNILERFSAQQFPDLHSELNLSSLELGDSALYFCASSPLAGGTYNEQFFGPGTRLTVL.

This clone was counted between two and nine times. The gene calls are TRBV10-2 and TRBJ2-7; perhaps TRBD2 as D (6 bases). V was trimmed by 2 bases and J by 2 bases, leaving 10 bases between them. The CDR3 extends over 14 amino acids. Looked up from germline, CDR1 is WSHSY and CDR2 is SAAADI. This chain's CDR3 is CASSETTGAYEQYF. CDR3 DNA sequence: TGCGCCAGCAGTGAGACTACGGGAGCCTACGAGCAGTACTTC.

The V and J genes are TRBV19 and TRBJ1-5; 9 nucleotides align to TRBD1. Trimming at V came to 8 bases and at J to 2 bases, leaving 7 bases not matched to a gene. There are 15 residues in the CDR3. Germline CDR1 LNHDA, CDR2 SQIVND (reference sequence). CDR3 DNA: TGTGCCAGTCGATTACGGACAGGGGGCAATCAGCCCCAGCATTTT. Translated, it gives CASRLRTGGNQPQHF.

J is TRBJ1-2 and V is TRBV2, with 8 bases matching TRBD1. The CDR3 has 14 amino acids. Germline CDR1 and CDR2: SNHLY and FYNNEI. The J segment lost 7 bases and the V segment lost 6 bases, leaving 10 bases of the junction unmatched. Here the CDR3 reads CASSKTGEGCGYTF. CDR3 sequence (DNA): TGTGCCAGCAGCAAGACAGGGGAAGGGTGTGGCTACACCTTC. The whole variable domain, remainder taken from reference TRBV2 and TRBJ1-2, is EPEVTQTPSHQVTQMGQEVILRCVPISNHLYFYWYRQILGQKVEFLVSFYNNEISEKSEIFDDQFSVERPDGSNFTLKIRSTKLEDSAMYFCASSKTGEGCGYTFGSGTRLTVV.

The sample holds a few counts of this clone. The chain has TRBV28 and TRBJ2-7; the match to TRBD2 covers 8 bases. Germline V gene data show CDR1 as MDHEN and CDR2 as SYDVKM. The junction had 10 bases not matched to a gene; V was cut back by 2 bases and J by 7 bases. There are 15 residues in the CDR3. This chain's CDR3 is CASSLRTTGGGEQYF. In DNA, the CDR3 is TGTGCCAGCAGTTTACGGACTACGGGAGGGGGTGAGCAGTACTTC.

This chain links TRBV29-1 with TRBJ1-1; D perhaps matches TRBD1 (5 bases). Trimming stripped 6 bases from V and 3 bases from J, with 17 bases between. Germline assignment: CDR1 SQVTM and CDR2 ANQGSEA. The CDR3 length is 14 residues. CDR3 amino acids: CSVLGGEGDTEAFF. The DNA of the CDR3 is TGCAGCGTCCTCGGGGGGGAGGGTGACACTGAAGCTTTCTTT.

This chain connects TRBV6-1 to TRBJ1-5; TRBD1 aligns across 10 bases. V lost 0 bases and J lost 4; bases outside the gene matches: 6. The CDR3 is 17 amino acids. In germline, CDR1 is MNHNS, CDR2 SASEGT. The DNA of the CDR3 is TGTGCCAGCAGTGAAGCGTTTGGGACAGGGGCTAATCAGCCCCAGCATTTT. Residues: CASSEAFGTGANQPQHF.

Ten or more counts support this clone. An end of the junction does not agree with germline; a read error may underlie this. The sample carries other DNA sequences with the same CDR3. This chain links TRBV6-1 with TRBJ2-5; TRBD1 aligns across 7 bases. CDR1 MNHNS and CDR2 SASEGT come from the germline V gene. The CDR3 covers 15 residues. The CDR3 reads CASTEDRAGGETHYF. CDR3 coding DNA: TGTGCCAGCACTGAAGACAGGGCAGGAGGAGAGACCCACTACTTC.

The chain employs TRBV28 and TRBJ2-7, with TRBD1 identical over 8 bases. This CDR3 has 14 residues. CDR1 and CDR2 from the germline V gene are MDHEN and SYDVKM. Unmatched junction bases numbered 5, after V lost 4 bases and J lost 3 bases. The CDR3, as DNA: TGTGCCAGCAGTTCGGGACAGGCGGACTACGAGCAGTACTTC. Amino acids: CASSSGQADYEQYF. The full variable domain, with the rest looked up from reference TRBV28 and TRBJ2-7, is DVKVTQSSRYLVKRTGEKVFLECVQDMDHENMFWYRQDPGLGLRLIYFSYDVKMKEKGDIPEGYSVSREKKERFSLILESASTNQTSMYLCASSSGQADYEQYFGPGTRLTVT.

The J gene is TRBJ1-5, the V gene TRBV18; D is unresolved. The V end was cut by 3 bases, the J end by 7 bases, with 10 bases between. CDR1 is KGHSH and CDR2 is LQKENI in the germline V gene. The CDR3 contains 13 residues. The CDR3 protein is CASSPERGQPQHF. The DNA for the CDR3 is TGTGCCAGCTCACCGGAGAGAGGGCAGCCCCAGCATTTT.

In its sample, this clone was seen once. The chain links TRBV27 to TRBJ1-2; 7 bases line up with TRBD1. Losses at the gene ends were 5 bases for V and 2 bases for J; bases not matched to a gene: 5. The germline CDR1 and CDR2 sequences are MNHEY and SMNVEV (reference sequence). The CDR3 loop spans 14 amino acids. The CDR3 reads CASSPTGQNYGYTF. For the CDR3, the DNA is TGTGCCAGCAGTCCCACGGGACAGAACTATGGCTACACCTTC.

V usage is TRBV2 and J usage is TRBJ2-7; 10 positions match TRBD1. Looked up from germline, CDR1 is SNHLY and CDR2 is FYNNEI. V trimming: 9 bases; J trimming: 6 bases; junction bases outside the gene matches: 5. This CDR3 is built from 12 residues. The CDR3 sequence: CASIRDRGEQYF. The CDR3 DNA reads TGTGCCAGTATACGGGACAGGGGCGAGCAGTACTTC. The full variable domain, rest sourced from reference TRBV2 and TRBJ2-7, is EPEVTQTPSHQVTQMGQEVILRCVPISNHLYFYWYRQILGQKVEFLVSFYNNEISEKSEIFDDQFSVERPDGSNFTLKIRSTKLEDSAMYFCASIRDRGEQYFGPGTRLTVT.

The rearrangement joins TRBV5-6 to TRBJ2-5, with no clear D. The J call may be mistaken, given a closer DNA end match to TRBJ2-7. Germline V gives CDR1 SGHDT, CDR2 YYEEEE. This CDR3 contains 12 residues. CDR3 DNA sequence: TGTGCCAGCAGCTTGGTTCCTTACGAGCAGTACTTC. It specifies CASSLVPYEQYF.